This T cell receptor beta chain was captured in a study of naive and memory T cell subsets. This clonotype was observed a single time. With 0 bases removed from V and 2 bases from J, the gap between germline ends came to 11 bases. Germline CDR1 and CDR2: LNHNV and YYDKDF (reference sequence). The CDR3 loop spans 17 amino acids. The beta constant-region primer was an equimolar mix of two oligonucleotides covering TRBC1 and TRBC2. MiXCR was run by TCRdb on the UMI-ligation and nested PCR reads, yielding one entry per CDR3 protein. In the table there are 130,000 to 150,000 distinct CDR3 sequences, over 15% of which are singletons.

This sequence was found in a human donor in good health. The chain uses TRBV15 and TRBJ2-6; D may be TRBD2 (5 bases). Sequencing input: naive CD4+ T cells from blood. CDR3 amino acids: CATSRDRSAPGANVLTF. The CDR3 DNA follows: TGTGCCACCAGCAGAGATCGTAGCGCTCCTGGGGCCAACGTCCTGACTTTC.